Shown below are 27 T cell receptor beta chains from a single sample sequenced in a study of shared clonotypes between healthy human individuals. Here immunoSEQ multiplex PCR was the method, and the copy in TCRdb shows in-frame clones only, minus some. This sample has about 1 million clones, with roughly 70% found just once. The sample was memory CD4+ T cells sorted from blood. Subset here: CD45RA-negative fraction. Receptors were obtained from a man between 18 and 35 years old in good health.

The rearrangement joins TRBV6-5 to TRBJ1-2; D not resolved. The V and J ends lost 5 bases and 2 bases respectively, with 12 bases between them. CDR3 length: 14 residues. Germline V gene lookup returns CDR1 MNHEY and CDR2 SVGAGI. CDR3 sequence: CASSNPGRNYGYTF. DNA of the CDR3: TGTGCCAGCAGTAACCCGGGCCGAAACTATGGCTACACCTTC.

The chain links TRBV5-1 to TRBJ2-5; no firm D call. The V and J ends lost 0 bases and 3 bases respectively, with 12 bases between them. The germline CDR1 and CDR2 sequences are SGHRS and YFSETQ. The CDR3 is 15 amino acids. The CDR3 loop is CASSLVSAMEETQYF. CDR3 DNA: TGCGCCAGCAGCTTGGTATCCGCTATGGAAGAGACCCAGTACTTC.

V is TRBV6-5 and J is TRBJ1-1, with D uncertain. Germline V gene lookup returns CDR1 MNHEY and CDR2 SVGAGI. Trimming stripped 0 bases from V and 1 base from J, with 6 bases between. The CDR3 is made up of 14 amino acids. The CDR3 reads CASSYSIWNTEAFF. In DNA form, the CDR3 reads TGTGCCAGCAGTTACTCGATCTGGAACACTGAAGCTTTCTTT.

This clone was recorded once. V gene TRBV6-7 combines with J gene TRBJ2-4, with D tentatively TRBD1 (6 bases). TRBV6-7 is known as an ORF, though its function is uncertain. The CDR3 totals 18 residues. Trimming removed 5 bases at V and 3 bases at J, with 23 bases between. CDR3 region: CASSPDRGWDINKNIQYF. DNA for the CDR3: TGTGCCAGCAGTCCGGACAGAGGGTGGGATATTAACAAAAACATTCAGTACTTC.

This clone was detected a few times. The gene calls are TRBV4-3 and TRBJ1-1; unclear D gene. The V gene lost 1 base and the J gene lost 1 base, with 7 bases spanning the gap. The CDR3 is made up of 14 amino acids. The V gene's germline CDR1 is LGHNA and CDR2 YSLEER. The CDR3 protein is CASSQGPGNTEAFF. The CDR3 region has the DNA TGCGCCAGCAGCCAAGGTCCGGGGAACACTGAAGCTTTCTTT.

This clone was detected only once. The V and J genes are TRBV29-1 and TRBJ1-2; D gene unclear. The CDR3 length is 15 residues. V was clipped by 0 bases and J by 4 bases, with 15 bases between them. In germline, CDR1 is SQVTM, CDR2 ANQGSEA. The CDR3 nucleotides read TGCAGCGTTGAAGATCTCGGCAGCTCCTTCTATGGCTACACCTTC. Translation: CSVEDLGSSFYGYTF.

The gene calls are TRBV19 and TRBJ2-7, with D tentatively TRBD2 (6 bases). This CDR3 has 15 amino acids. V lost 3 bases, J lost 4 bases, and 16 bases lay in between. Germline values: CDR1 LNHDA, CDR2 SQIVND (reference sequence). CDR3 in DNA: TGTGCCAGTAGTATCCTGCAGGGAGGTGGTTACGAGCAGTACTTC. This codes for CASSILQGGGYEQYF. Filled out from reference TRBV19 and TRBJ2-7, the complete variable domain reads DGGITQSPKYLFRKEGQNVTLSCEQNLNHDAMYWYRQDPGQGLRLIYYSQIVNDFQKGDIAEGYSVSREKKESFPLTVTSAQKNPTAFYLCASSILQGGGYEQYFGPGTRLTVT.

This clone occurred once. In DNA, the CDR3 is TGCGCCAGCAGCACAGGACAGTTAGCAAGCTCCTACGAGCAGTACTTC. Its protein is CASSTGQLASSYEQYF. The chain employs TRBV5-1 and TRBJ2-7, with D perhaps matching TRBD1 (6 bases). This CDR3 has 16 amino acids. Per the germline V gene, CDR1 is SGHRS and CDR2 is YFSETQ. Trimming took off 4 bases at V and 0 bases at J, with 17 bases between the two ends. The full variable domain, rest sourced from reference TRBV5-1 and TRBJ2-7, is KAGVTQTPRYLIKTRGQQVTLSCSPISGHRSVSWYQQTPGQGLQFLFEYFSETQRNKGNFPGRFSGRQFSNSRSEMNVSTLELGDSALYLCASSTGQLASSYEQYFGPGTRLTVT.

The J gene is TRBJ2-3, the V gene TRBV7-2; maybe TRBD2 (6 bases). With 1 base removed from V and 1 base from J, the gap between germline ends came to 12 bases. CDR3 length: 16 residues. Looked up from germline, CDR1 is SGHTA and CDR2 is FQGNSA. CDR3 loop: CASSLGLGEGTDTQYF. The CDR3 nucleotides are TGTGCCAGCAGCTTAGGGCTCGGGGAGGGCACAGATACGCAGTATTTT.

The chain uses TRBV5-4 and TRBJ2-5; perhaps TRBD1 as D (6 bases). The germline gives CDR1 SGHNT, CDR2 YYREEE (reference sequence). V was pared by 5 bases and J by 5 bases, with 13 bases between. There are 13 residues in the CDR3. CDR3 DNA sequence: TGTGCCAGCAGTCTTGGACAGAGGGAGACCCAGTACTTC. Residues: CASSLGQRETQYF. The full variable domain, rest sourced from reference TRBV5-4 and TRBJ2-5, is ETGVTQSPTHLIKTRGQQVTLRCSSQSGHNTVSWYQQALGQGPQFIFQYYREEENGRGNFPPRFSGLQFPNYSSELNVNALELDDSALYLCASSLGQRETQYFGPGTRLLVL.

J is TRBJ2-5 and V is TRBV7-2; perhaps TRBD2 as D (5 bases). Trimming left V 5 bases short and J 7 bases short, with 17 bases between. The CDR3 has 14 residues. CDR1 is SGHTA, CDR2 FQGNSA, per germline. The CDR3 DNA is TGTGCCAGCAGCGCCGGGGTTTCGATGGGGACCCAGTACTTC. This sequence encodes CASSAGVSMGTQYF.

In DNA, the CDR3 is TGCAGCGTAATAGTGGGACAGGGGGCCTACGAGCAGTACTTC. Protein product: CSVIVGQGAYEQYF. The chain uses TRBV29-1 and TRBJ2-7; 11 nucleotides align to TRBD1. The CDR3 covers 14 residues. V lost 6 bases to trimming and J lost 2 bases; unmatched junction nucleotides: 6. Germline lookup yields CDR1 SQVTM and CDR2 ANQGSEA.

CDR3 sequence reads: CASSLAPGGNSLFF. The DNA of the CDR3 is TGCGCCAGCAGCTTGGCCCCAGGGGGCAATTCACTGTTTTTT. The chain employs TRBV5-1 and TRBJ1-4; 8 nucleotides line up with TRBD1. The ends lost 0 bases at V and 13 bases at J; junction bases unmatched: 8. The V gene's germline CDR1 is SGHRS and CDR2 YFSETQ. This CDR3 contains 14 residues.

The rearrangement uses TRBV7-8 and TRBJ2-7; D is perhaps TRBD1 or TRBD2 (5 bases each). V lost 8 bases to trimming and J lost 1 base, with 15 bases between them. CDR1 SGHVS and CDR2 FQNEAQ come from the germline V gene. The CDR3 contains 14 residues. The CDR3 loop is CASARGGGSYEQYF. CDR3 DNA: TGTGCCAGCGCCCGTGGGGGTGGGTCCTACGAGCAGTACTTC.

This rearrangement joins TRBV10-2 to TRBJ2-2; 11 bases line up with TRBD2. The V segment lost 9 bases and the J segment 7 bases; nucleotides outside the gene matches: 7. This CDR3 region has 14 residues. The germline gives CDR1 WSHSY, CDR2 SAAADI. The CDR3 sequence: CASSSGRANGELFF. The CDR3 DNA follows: TGCGCCAGTAGTAGCGGGAGGGCCAACGGGGAGCTGTTTTTT.

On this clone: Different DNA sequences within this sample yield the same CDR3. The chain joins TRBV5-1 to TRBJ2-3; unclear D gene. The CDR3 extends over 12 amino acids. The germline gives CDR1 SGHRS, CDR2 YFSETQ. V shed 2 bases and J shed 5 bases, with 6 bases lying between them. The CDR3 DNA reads TGCGCCAGCAGCTTCCCGGGAGATACGCAGTATTTT. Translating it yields CASSFPGDTQYF.

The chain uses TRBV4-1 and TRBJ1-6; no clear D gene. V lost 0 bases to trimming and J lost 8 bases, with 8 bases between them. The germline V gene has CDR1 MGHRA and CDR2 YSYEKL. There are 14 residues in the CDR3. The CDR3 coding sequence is TGCGCCAGCAGCCAAGAAAGCGGGGATTCACCCCTCCACTTT. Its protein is CASSQESGDSPLHF.

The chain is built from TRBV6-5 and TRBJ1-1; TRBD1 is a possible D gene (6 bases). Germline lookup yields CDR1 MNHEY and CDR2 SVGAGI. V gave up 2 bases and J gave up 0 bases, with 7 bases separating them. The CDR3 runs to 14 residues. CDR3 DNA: TGTGCCAGCAGTTACCGGGACATGAACACTGAAGCTTTCTTT. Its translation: CASSYRDMNTEAFF.

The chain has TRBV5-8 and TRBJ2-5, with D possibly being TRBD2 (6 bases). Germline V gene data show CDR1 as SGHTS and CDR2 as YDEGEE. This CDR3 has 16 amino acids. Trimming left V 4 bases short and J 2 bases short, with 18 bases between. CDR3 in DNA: TGTGCCAGCAGCACAAACCGGGGGACCGTACAAGAGACCCAGTACTTC. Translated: CASSTNRGTVQETQYF.

Written as DNA, the CDR3 is TGTGCCACGAAACTAGACAGTATCAAAAACATTCAGTACTTC. The encoded protein is CATKLDSIKNIQYF. The chain links TRBV19 to TRBJ2-4; D possibly matches TRBD1 or TRBD2 (5 bases each). The germline V and J ends were trimmed by 10 bases and 3 bases, with 16 bases remaining between them. Germline CDR1 is LNHDA and CDR2 is SQIVND (reference sequence). The length of the CDR3 is 14 residues.

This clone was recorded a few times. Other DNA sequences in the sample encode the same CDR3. CDR3 DNA sequence: TGTGCCAGCAGCTTAGATGCGGGAGGGAACACAGATACGCAGTATTTT. Translating gives CASSLDAGGNTDTQYF. This chain links TRBV7-6 with TRBJ2-3, with TRBD2 matching over 9 bases. Germline V CDR1 and CDR2: SGHVS, FNYEAQ. This CDR3 has 16 amino acids. Trimming removed 1 base from V and 2 bases from J; junction bases left unmatched: 4.

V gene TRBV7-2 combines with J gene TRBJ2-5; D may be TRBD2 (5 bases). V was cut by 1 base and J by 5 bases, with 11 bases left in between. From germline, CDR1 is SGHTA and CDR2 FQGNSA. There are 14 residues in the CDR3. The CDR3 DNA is TGTGCCAGCAGCTTAGGAGGGTTCGGCGAGACCCAGTACTTC. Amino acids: CASSLGGFGETQYF.

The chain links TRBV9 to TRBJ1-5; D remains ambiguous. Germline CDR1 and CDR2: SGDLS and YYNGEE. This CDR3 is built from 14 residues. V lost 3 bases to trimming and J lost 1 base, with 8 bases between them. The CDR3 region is CASSAGSSNQPQHF. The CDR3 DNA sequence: TGTGCCAGCAGCGCGGGGTCAAGCAATCAGCCCCAGCATTTT.

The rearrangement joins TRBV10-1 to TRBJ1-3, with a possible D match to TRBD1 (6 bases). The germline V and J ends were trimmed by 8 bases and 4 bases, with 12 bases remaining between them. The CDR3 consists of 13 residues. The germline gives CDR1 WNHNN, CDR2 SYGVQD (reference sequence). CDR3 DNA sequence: TGCGCCAGCGGTCGGACAGAAGGAAACACCATATATTTT. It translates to CASGRTEGNTIYF.

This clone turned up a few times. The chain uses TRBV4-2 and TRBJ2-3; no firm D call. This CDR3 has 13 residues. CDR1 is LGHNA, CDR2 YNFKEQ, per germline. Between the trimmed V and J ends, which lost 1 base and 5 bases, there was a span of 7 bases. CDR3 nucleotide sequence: TGTGCCAGCAGCCAAGCGGTTAGAGATACGCAGTATTTT. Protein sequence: CASSQAVRDTQYF.

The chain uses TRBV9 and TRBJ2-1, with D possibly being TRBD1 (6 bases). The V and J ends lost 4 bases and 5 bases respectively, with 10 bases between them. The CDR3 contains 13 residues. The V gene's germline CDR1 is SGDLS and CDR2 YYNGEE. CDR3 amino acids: CASSPGQNNEQFF. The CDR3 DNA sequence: TGTGCCAGCAGCCCTGGACAGAACAATGAGCAGTTCTTC.

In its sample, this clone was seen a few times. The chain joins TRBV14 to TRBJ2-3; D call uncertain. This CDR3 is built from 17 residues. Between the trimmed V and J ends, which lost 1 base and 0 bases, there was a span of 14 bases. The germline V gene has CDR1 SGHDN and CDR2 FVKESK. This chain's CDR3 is CASSQAPLRRSTDTQYF. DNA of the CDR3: TGTGCCAGCAGCCAAGCCCCCCTGAGGCGTAGCACAGATACGCAGTATTTT.